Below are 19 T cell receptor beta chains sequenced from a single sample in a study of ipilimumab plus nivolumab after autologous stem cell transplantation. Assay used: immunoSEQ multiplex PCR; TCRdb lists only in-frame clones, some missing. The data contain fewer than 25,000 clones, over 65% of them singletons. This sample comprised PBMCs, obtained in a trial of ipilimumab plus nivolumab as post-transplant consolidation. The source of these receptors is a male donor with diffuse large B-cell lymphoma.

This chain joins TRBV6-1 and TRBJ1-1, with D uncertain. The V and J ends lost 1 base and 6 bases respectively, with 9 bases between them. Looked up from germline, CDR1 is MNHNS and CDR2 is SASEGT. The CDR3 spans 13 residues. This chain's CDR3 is CASSEVSRPEAFF. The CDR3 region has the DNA TGTGCCAGCAGTGAAGTTTCTCGGCCTGAAGCTTTCTTT.

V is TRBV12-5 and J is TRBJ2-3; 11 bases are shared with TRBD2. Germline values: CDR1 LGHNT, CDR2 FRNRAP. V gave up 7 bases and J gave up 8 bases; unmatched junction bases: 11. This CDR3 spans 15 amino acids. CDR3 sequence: CASAASGRLIVTQYF. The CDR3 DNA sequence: TGTGCTAGTGCCGCTAGCGGGAGGCTAATAGTTACGCAGTATTTT.

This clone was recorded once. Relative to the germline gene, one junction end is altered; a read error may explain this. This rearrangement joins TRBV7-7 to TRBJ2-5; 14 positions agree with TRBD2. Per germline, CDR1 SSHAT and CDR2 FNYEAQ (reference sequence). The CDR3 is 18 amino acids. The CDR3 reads CASSPRLAGGPDSVNQYF. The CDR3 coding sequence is TGTGCTAGCAGCCCGAGACTAGCGGGAGGGCCGGACTCCGTGAACCAGTACTTC. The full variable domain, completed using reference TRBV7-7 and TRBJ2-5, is GAGVSQSPRYKVTKRGQDVTLRCDPISSHATLYWYQQALGQGPEFLTYFNYEAQPDKSGLPSDRFSAERPEGSISTLTIQRTEQRDSAMYRCASSPRLAGGPDSVNQYFGPGTRLLVL.

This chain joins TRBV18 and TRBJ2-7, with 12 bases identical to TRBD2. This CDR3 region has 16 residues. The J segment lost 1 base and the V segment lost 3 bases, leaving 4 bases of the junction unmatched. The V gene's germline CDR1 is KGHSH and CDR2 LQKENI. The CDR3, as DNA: TGTGCCAGCTCACCCCGACTAGCGGGGGATTCCTACGAGCAGTACTTC. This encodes CASSPRLAGDSYEQYF.

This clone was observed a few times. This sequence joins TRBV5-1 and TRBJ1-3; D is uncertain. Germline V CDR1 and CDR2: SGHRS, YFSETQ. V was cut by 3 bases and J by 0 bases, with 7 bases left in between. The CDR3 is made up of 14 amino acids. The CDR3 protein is CASSWADSGNTIYF. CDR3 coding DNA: TGCGCCAGCAGCTGGGCAGACTCTGGAAACACCATATATTTT.

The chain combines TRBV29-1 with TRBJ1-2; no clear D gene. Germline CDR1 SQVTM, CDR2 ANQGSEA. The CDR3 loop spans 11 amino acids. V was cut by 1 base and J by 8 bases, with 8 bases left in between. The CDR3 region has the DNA TGCAGCGTTGAAGGGGGAGGAGGCTACACCTTC. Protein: CSVEGGGGYTF.

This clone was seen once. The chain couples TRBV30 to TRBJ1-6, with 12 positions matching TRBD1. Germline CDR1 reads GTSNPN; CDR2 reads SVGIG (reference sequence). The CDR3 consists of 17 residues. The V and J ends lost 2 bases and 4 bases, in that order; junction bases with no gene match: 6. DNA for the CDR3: TGTGCCTGGAGTCCAGGGACAGGGGGCCGGTATAATTCACCCCTCCACTTT. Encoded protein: CAWSPGTGGRYNSPLHF.

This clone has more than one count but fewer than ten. CDR3 residues: CASSLGLADNEQFF. The DNA of the CDR3 is TGTGCCAGCAGCTTAGGGTTAGCGGACAATGAGCAGTTCTTC. V usage is TRBV7-2 and J usage is TRBJ2-1; D perhaps matches TRBD2 (6 bases). Germline values: CDR1 SGHTA, CDR2 FQGNSA. The CDR3 is 14 amino acids. V gave up 1 base and J gave up 5 bases, with 9 bases separating them.

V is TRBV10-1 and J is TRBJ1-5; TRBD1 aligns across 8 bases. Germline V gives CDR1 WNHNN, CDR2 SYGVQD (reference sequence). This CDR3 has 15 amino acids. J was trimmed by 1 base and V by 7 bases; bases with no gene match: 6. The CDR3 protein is CASIATGGSNQPQHF. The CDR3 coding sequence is TGCGCCAGCATAGCAACAGGGGGGAGCAATCAGCCCCAGCATTTT.

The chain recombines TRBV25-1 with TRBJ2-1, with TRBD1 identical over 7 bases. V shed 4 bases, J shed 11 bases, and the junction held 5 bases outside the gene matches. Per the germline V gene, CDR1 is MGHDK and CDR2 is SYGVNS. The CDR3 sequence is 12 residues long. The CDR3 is CASSAGTAKQFF. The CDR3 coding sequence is TGTGCCAGCAGTGCCGGGACAGCAAAGCAGTTCTTC.

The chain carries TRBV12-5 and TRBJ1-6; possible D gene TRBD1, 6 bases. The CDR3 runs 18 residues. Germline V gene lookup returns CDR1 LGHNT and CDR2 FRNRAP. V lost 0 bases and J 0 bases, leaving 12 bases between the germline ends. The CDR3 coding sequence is TGTGCTAGTGGTTTGGTAGGCCAGGGGAGCTCCTATAATTCACCCCTCCACTTT. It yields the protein CASGLVGQGSSYNSPLHF.

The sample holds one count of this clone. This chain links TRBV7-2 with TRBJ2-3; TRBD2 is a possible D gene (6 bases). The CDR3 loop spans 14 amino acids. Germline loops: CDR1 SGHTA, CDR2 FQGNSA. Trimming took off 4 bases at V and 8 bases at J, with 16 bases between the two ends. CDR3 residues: CASSSRGWSRTQYF. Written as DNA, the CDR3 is TGTGCCAGCAGCTCGCGGGGCTGGAGTCGTACGCAGTATTTT.

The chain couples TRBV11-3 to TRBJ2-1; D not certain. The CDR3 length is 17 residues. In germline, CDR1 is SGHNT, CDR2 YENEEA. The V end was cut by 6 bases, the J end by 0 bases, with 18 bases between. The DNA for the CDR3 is TGTGCCAGCAGGCCCCTTACCCCAGAAGGCTCCTACAATGAGCAGTTCTTC. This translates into CASRPLTPEGSYNEQFF. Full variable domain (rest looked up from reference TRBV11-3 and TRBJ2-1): EAGVVQSPRYKIIEKKQPVAFWCNPISGHNTLYWYLQNLGQGPELLIRYENEEAVDDSQLPKDRFSAERLKGVDSTLKIQPAELGDSAVYLCASRPLTPEGSYNEQFFGPGTRLTVL.

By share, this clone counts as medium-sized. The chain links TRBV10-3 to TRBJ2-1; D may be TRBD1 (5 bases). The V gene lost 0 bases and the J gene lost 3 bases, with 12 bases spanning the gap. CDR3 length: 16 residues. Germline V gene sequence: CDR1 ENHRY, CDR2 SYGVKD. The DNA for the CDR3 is TGTGCCATCAGTGAGTCGGGGCATCCCTACTACAATGAGCAGTTCTTC. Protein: CAISESGHPYYNEQFF.

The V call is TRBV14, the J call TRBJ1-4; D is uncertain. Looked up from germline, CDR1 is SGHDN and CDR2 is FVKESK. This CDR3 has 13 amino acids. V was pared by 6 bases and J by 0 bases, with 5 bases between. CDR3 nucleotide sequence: TGTGCCAGCAGGCCCTCAACTAATGAAAAACTGTTTTTT. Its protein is CASRPSTNEKLFF.

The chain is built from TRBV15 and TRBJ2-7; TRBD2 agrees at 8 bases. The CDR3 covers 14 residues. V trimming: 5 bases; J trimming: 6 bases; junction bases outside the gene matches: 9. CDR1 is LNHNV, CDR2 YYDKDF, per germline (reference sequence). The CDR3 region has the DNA TGTGCCACCAGCTTCCCGGGGGGGTCGGGCGAGCAGTACTTC. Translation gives CATSFPGGSGEQYF. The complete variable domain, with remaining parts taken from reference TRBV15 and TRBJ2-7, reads DAMVIQNPRYQVTQFGKPVTLSCSQTLNHNVMYWYQQKSSQAPKLLFHYYDKDFNNEADTPDNFQSRRPNTSFCFLDIRSPGLGDTAMYLCATSFPGGSGEQYFGPGTRLTVT.

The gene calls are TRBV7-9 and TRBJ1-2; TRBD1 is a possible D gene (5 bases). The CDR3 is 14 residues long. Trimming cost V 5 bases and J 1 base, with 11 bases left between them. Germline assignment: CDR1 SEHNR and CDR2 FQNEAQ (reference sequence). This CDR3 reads CASSPGRNNYGYTF. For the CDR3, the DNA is TGTGCCAGCAGCCCGGGACGGAATAACTATGGCTACACCTTC.

Written as DNA, the CDR3 is TGTGCCAGCAGGCTAGGAACCGGGGAGCTGTTTTTT. Its protein is CASRLGTGELFF. V and J are TRBV6-5 and TRBJ2-2; D is unresolved. With 6 bases removed from V and 5 bases from J, the gap between germline ends came to 7 bases. This CDR3 spans 12 amino acids. Germline CDR1 reads MNHEY; CDR2 reads SVGAGI.

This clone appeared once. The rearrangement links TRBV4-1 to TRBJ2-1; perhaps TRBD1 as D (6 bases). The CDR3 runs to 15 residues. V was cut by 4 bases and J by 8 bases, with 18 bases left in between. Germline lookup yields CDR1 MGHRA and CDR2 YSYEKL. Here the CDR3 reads CASSPLWGQRDEQFF. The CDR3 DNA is TGCGCCAGCAGCCCCCTCTGGGGGCAACGGGATGAGCAGTTCTTC.